This TCR beta chain was profiled in a study of cytomegalovirus exposure and HLA in healthy donors. Germline CDR1 is MDHEN and CDR2 is SYDVKM. J lost 4 bases, V lost 4 bases, and 2 bases had no gene match. The length of the CDR3 is 14 residues. With respect to this clone: Its antigen is undetermined.

TCRdb keeps only in-frame clones here, not all; method: immunoSEQ multiplex PCR. In the table there are 90,000 to 130,000 clones, approximately 94% of which are singletons. Study-wide findings and caveats: The study flagged some 170 TCR beta chains as cytomegalovirus-associated.

Sequencing was carried out using PBMCs. The V gene is TRBV28, the J gene TRBJ1-3; 9 bases line up with TRBD1. This TCR derives from a woman aged 18-29 years in good health and CMV-seronegative. CDR3 sequence: CASSWGQGGNTIYF. CDR3 sequence (DNA): TGTGCCAGCAGTTGGGGACAGGGCGGAAACACCATATATTTT. Full variable domain (rest looked up from reference TRBV28 and TRBJ1-3): DVKVTQSSRYLVKRTGEKVFLECVQDMDHENMFWYRQDPGLGLRLIYFSYDVKMKEKGDIPEGYSVSREKKERFSLILESASTNQTSMYLCASSWGQGGNTIYFGEGSWLTVV.